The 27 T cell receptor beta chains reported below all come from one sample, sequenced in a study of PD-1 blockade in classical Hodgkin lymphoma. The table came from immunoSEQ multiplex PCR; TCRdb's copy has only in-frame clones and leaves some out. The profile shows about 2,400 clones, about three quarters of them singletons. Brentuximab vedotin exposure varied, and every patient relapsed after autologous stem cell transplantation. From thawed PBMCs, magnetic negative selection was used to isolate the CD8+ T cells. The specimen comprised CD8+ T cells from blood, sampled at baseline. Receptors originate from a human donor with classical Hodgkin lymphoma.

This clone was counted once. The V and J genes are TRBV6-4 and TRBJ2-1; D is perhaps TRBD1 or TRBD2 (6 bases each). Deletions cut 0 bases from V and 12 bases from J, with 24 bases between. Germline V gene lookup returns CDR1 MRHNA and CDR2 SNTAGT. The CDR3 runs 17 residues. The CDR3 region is CASSDSGGPGERYGQFF. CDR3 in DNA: TGTGCCAGCAGTGACTCCGGGGGCCCAGGTGAGCGATATGGGCAGTTCTTC.

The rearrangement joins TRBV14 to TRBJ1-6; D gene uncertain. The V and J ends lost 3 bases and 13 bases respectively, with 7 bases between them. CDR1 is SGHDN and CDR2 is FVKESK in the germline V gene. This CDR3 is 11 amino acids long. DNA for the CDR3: TGTGCCAGCAGCCAGGGGTGGCCCCTCCACTTT. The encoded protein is CASSQGWPLHF.

The CDR3 spells CASSQEGEGGVEKLFF. The CDR3 nucleotides are TGCGCCAGCAGCCAAGAGGGGGAGGGTGGGGTTGAAAAACTGTTTTTT. The gene calls are TRBV4-3 and TRBJ1-4; possible D gene TRBD1, 5 bases. CDR3 size: 16 residues. V was cut by 0 bases and J by 7 bases, with 15 bases left in between. Germline CDR1 reads LGHNA; CDR2 reads YSLEER.

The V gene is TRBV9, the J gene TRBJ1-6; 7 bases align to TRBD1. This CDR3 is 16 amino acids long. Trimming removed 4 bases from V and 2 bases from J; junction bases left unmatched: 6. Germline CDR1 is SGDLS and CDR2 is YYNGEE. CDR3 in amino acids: CASSPKGTAYNSPLHF. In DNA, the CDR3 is TGTGCCAGCAGCCCTAAGGGGACAGCCTATAATTCACCCCTCCACTTT. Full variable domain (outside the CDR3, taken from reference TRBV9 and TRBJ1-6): DSGVTQTPKHLITATGQRVTLRCSPRSGDLSVYWYQQSLDQGLQFLIQYYNGEERAKGNILERFSAQQFPDLHSELNLSSLELGDSALYFCASSPKGTAYNSPLHFGNGTRLTVT.

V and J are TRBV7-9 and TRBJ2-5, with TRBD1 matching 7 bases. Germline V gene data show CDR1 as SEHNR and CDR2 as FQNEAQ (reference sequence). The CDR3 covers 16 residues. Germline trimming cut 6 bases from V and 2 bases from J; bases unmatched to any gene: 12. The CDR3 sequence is CASRTMTGPEQETQYF. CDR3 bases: TGTGCCAGCAGAACAATGACAGGGCCTGAGCAAGAGACCCAGTACTTC.

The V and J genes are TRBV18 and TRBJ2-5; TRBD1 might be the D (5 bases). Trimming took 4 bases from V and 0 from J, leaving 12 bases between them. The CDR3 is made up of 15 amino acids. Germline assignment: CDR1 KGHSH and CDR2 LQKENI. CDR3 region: CASSLQDMYQETQYF. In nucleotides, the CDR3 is TGTGCCAGCTCACTACAGGACATGTACCAAGAGACCCAGTACTTC.

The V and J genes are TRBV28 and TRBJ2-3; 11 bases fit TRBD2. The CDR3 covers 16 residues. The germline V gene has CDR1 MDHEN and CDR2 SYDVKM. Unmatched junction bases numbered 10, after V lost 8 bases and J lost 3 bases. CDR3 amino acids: CASQTLLAGETDTQYF. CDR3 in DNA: TGTGCCAGCCAAACCTTACTAGCGGGGGAGACAGATACGCAGTATTTT.

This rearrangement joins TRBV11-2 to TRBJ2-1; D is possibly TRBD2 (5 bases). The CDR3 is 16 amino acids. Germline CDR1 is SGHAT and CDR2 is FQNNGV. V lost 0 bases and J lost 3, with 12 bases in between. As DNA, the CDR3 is TGTGCCAGCAGCTTAGATAAGCGGCCAATCTACAATGAGCAGTTCTTC. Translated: CASSLDKRPIYNEQFF.

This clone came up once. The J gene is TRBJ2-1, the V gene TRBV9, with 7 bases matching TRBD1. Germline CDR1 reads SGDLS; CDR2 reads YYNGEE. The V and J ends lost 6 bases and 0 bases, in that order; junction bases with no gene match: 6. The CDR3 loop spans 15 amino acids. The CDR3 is CASTGGRYSYNEQFF. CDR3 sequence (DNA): TGTGCCAGCACAGGGGGAAGGTACTCCTACAATGAGCAGTTCTTC.

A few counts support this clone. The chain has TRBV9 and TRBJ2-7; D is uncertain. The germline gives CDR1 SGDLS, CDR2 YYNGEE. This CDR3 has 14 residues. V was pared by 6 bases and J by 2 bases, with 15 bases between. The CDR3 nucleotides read TGTGCCAGCACCCCGTACGAGGTACCCTACGAGCAGTACTTC. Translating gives CASTPYEVPYEQYF.

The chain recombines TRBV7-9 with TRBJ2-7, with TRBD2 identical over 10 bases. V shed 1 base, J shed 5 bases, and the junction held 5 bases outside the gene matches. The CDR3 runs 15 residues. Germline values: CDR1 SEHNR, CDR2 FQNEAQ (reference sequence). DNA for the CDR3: TGTGCCAGCAGCTTAGATTCTAGCGGGAGCCACGAGCAGTACTTC. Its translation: CASSLDSSGSHEQYF.

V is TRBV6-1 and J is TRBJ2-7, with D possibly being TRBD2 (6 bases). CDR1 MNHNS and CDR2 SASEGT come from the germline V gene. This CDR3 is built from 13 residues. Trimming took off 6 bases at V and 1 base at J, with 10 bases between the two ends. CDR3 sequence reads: CASSVTSSYEQYF. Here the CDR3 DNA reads TGTGCCAGCAGCGTGACTAGTTCCTACGAGCAGTACTTC.

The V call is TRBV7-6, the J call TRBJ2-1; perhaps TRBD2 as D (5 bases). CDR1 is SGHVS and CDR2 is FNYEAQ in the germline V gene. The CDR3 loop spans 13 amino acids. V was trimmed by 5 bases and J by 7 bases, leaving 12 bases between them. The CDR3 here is CASSPGAVNEQFF. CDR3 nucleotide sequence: TGTGCCAGCAGCCCAGGAGCGGTGAATGAGCAGTTCTTC.

This CDR3 reads CASRVGTGRGYTF. As DNA, the CDR3 is TGTGCCAGCAGGGTCGGGACAGGGCGCGGCTACACCTTC. This rearrangement joins TRBV6-5 to TRBJ1-2, with 9 positions matching TRBD1. The germline V gene encodes CDR1 MNHEY and CDR2 SVGAGI. CDR3 length: 13 amino acids. Trimming removed 6 bases from V and 8 bases from J; junction bases left unmatched: 7.

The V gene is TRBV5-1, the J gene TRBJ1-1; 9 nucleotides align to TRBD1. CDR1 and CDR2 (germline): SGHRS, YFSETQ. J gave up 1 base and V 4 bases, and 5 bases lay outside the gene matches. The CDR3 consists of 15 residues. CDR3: CASSGTGWGNTEAFF. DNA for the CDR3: TGCGCCAGCAGCGGGACAGGGTGGGGGAACACTGAAGCTTTCTTT. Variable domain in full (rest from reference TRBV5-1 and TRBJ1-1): KAGVTQTPRYLIKTRGQQVTLSCSPISGHRSVSWYQQTPGQGLQFLFEYFSETQRNKGNFPGRFSGRQFSNSRSEMNVSTLELGDSALYLCASSGTGWGNTEAFFGQGTRLTVV.

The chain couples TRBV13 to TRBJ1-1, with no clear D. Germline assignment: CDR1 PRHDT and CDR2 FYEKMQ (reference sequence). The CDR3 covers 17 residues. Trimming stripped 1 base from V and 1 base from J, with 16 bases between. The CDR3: CASSLVLQTPKNTEAFF. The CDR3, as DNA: TGTGCCAGCAGCTTAGTTCTCCAGACGCCCAAGAACACTGAAGCTTTCTTT.

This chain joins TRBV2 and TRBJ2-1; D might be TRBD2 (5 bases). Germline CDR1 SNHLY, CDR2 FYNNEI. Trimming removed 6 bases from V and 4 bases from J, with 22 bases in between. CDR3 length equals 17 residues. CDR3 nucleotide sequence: TGTGCCAGCAGCCAAACTTTGGGAGTGGCCCCATACAATGAGCAGTTCTTC. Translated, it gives CASSQTLGVAPYNEQFF.

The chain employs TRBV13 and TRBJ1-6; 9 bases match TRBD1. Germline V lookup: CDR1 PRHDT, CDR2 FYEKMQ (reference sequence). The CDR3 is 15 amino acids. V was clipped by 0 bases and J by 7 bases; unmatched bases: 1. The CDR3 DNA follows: TGTGCCAGCAGCTTAGGCACAGGGGGCAATTCACCCCTCCACTTT. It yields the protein CASSLGTGGNSPLHF.

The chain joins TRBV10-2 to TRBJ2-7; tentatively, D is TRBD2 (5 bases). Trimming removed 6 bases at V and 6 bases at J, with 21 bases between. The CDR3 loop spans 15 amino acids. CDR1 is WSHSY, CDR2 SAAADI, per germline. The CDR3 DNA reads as TGCGCCAGCAGCTGGGGAGTGGGAGCCGGTCCCGAGCAGTACGTC. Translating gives CASSWGVGAGPEQYV.

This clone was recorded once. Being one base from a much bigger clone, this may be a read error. CDR3 nucleotides: TGTGCCAGCAGCCAAGATTGGGGAATTTTGAGATCTAATGAAAAACTGTTTTTT. Encoded protein: CASSQDWGILRSNEKLFF. The chain employs TRBV5-7 and TRBJ1-4; D remains ambiguous. TRBV5-7 is annotated as an ORF whose role is uncertain. Trimming pared 4 bases from V and 3 bases from J, leaving 22 bases between. The CDR3 loop spans 18 amino acids.

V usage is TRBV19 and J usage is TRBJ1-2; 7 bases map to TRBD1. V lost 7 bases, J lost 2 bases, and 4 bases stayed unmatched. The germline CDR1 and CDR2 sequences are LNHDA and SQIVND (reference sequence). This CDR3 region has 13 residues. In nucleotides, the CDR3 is TGTGCCAGTACCCTGACAGGGAACTATGGCTACACCTTC. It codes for CASTLTGNYGYTF. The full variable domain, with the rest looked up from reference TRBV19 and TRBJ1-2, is DGGITQSPKYLFRKEGQNVTLSCEQNLNHDAMYWYRQDPGQGLRLIYYSQIVNDFQKGDIAEGYSVSREKKESFPLTVTSAQKNPTAFYLCASTLTGNYGYTFGSGTRLTVV.

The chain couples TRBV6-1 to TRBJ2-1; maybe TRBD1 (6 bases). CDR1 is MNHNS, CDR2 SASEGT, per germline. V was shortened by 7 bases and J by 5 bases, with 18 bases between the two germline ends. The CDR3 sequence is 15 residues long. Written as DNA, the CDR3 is TGTGCCAGCATGCAGAACAGGGTTACCGACAATGAGCAGTTCTTC. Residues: CASMQNRVTDNEQFF.

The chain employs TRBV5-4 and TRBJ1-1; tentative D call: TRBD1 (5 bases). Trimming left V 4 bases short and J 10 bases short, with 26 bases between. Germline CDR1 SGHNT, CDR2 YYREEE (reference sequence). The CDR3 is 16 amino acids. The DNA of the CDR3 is TGTGCCAGCAGCCAAGATGTACCGTCACAGGAGTTTCTAGCTTTCTTT. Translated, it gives CASSQDVPSQEFLAFF.

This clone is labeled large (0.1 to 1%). Written as DNA, the CDR3 is TGTGCCAGCAGTTACCGCACAAGCTTTTTCGGGGAGCTGTTTTTT. This translates into CASSYRTSFFGELFF. This sequence joins TRBV6-5 and TRBJ2-2; D is unclear. The CDR3 contains 15 residues. V dropped 2 bases and J dropped 7 bases, with 14 bases sitting between them. The germline V gene has CDR1 MNHEY and CDR2 SVGAGI.

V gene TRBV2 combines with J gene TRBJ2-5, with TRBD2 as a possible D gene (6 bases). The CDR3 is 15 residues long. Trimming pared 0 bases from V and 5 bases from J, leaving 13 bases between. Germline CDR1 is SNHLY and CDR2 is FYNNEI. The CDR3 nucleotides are TGTGCCAGCAGTGAAGCCCCCCTGGGGGGTGAGACCCAGTACTTC. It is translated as CASSEAPLGGETQYF.

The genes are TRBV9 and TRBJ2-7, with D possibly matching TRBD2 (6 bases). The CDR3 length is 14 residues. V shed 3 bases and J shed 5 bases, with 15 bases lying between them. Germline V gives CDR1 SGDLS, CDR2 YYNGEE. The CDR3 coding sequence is TGTGCCAGCAGCGGCCGGGACTCTAGACACGAGCAGTACTTC. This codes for CASSGRDSRHEQYF.

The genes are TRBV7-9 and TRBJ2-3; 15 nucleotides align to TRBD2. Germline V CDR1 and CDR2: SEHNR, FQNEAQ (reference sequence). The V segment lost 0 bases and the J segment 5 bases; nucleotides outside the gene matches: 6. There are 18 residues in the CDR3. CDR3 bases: TGTGCCAGCAGCTTAGCCGGACTAGCGGGGGGGCCTGGAGATACGCAGTATTTT. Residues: CASSLAGLAGGPGDTQYF.